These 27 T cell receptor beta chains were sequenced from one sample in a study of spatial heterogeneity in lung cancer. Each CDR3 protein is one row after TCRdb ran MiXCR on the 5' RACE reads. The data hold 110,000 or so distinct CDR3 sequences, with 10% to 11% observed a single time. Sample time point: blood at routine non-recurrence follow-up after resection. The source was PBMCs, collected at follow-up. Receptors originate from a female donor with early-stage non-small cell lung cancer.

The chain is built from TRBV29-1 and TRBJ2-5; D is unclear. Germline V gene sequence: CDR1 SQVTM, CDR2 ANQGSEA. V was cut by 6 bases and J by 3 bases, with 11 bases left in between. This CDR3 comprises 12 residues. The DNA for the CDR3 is TGCAGCGTCGGTCCCAGTAAAGAGACCCAGTACTTC. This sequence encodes CSVGPSKETQYF.

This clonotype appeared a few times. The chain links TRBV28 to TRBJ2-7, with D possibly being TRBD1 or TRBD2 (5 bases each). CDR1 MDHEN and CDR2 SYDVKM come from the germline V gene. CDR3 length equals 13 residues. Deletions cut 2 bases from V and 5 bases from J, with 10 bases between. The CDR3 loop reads CASSLTLGDEQYF. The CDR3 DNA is TGTGCCAGCAGTTTAACCTTGGGGGACGAGCAGTACTTC.

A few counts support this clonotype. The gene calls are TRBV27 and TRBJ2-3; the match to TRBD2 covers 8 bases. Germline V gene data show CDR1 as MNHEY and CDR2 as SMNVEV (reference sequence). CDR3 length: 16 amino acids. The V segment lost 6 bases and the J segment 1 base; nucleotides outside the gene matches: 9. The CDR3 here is CASRPPGLAGTDTQYF. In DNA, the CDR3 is TGTGCCAGCAGGCCCCCCGGACTAGCAGGCACAGATACGCAGTATTTT.

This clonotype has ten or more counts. CDR3 DNA: TGTGCCAGCAGCTTAGTGGGGAGGTTTGAGCAGTTCTTC. Amino acid sequence: CASSLVGRFEQFF. The chain couples TRBV11-3 to TRBJ2-1; a weak D match, TRBD2 (6 bases). Germline-derived CDR1 and CDR2 are SGHNT and YENEEA. V was pared by 1 base and J by 9 bases, with 10 bases between. This CDR3 comprises 13 residues.

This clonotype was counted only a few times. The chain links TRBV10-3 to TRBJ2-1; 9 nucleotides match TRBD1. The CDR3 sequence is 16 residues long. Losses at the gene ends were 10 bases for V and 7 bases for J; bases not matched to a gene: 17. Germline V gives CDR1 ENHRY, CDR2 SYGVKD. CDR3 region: CATQAREQGARNEQFF. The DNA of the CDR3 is TGTGCCACCCAAGCCAGGGAACAGGGGGCTCGTAATGAGCAGTTCTTC.

The CDR3, as DNA: TGTGCCAGCAGAGAGGGTGACACTGAAGCTTTCTTT. Protein product: CASREGDTEAFF. The chain combines TRBV12-3 or TRBV12-4 with TRBJ1-1; D remains unclear. CDR3 size: 12 residues. Trimming stripped 6 bases from V and 3 bases from J, with 8 bases between.

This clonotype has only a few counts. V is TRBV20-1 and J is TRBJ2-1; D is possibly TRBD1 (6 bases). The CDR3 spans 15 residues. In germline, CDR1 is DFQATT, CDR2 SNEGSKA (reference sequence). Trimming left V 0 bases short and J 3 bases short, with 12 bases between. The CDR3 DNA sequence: TGCAGTGCTAGAGATGTACAGGGTATCTACAATGAGCAGTTCTTC. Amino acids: CSARDVQGIYNEQFF.

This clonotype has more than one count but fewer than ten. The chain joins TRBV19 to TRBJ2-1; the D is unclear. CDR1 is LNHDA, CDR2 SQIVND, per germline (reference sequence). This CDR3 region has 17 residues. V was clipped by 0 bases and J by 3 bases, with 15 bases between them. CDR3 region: CASSIDLLPVGYNEQFF. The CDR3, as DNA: TGTGCCAGTAGTATAGATCTTCTTCCCGTGGGCTACAATGAGCAGTTCTTC.

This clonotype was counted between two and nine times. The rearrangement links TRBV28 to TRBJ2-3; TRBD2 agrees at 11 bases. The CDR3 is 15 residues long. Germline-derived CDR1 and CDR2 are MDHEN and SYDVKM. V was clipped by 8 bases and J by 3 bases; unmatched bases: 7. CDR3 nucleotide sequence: TGTGCCAGCCCAGCGGGACTAGCGGAAACAGATACGCAGTATTTT. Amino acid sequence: CASPAGLAETDTQYF.

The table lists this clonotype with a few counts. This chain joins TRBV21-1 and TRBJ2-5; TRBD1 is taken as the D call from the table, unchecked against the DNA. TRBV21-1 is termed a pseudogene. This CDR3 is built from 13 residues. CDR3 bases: TGTGCCAGCACCACAGACAGGGCCGAGACCCAGTACTTC. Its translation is CASTTDRAETQYF.

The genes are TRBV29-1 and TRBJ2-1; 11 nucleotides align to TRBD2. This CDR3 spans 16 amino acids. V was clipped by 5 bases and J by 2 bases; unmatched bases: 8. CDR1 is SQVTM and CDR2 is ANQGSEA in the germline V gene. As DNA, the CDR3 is TGCAGCGTTCGATTAGCGGGAGGGATGACCTACAATGAGCAGTTCTTC. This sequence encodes CSVRLAGGMTYNEQFF.

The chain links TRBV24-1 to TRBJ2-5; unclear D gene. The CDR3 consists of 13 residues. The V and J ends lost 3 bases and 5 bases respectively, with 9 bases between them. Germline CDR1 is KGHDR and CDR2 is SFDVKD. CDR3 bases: TGTGCCACCAGTGATGGGTCCCGGGAGACCCAGTACTTC. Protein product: CATSDGSRETQYF.

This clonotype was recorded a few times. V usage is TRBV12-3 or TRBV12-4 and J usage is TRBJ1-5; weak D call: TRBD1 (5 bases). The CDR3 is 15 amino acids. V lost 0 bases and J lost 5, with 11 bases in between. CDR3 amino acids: CASSLAVGGYQPQHF. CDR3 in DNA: TGTGCCAGCAGTTTAGCAGTTGGGGGATATCAGCCCCAGCATTTT.

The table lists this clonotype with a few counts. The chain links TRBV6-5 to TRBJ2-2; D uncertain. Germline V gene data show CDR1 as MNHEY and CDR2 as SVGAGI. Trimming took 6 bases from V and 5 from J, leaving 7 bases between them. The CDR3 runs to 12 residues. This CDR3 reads CASSSKTGELFF. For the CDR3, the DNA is TGTGCCAGCAGCTCCAAAACCGGGGAGCTGTTTTTT.

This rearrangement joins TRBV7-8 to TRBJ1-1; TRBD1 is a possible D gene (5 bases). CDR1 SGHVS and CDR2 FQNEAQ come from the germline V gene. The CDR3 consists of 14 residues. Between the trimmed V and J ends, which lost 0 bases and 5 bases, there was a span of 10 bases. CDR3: CASSLAQGGTEAFF. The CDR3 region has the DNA TGTGCCAGCAGCTTAGCGCAGGGTGGGACTGAAGCTTTCTTT.

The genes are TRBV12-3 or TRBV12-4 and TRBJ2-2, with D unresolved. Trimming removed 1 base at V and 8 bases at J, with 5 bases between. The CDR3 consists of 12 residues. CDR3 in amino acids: CASSLDWGELFF. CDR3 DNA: TGTGCCAGCAGTTTAGACTGGGGGGAGCTGTTTTTT.

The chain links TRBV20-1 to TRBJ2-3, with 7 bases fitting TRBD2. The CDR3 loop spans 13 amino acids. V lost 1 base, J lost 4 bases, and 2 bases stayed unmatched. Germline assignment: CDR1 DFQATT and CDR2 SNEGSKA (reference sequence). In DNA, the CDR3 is TGCAGTGCTAGAGCGGGAGGTGCAGATACGCAGTATTTT. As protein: CSARAGGADTQYF.

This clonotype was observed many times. CDR3 nucleotide sequence: TGTGCCAGTTCATCTCGGGACAGCTATGGCTACACCTTC. Amino acids: CASSSRDSYGYTF. This chain links TRBV12-3 or TRBV12-4 with TRBJ1-2; 7 bases fit TRBD1. Germline trimming cut 9 bases from V and 4 bases from J; bases unmatched to any gene: 8. This CDR3 region has 13 residues.

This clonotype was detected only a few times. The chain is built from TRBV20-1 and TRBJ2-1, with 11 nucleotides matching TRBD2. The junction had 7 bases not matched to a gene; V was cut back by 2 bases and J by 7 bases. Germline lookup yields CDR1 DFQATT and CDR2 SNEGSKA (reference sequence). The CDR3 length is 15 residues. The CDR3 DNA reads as TGCAGTGCTAGAAAGACTAGCGGGAAGTTAAATGAGCAGTTCTTC. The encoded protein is CSARKTSGKLNEQFF.

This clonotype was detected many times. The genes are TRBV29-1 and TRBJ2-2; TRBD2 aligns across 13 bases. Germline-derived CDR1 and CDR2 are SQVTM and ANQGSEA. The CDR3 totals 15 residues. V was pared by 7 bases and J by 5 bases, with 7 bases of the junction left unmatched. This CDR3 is CSAGTSGVETGELFF. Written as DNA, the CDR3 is TGCAGCGCCGGGACTAGCGGGGTGGAGACCGGGGAGCTGTTTTTT.

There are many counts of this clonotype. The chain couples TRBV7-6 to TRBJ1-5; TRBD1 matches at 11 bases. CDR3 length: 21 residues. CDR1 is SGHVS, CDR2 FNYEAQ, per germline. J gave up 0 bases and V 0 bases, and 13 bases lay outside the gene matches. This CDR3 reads CASSLALWTGGPGLSNQPQHF. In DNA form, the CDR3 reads TGTGCCAGCAGCTTAGCGCTCTGGACAGGGGGCCCGGGGCTTAGCAATCAGCCCCAGCATTTT. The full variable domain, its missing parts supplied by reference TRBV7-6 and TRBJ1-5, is GAGVSQSPRYKVTKRGQDVALRCDPISGHVSLYWYRQALGQGPEFLTYFNYEAQQDKSGLPNDRFSAERPEGSISTLTIQRTEQRDSAMYRCASSLALWTGGPGLSNQPQHFGDGTRLSIL.

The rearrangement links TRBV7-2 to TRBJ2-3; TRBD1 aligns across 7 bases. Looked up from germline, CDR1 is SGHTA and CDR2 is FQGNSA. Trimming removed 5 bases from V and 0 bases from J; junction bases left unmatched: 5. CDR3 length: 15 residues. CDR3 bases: TGTGCCAGCAGCAAAAAACAGGGGAGCACAGATACGCAGTATTTT. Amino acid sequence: CASSKKQGSTDTQYF.

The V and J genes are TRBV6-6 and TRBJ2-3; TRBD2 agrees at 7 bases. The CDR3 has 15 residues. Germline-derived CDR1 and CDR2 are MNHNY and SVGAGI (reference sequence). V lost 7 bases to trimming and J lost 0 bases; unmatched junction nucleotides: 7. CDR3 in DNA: TGTGCCAGCACCACCTCTAGCGGTAGCACAGATACGCAGTATTTT. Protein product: CASTTSSGSTDTQYF.

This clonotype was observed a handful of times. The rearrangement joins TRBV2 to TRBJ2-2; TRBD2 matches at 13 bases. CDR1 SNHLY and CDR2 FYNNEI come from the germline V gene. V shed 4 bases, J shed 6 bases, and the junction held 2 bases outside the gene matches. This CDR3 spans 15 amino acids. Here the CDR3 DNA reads TGTGCCAGCAGTGGGACTAGCGGGAGCCCCGGGGAGCTGTTTTTT. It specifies CASSGTSGSPGELFF.

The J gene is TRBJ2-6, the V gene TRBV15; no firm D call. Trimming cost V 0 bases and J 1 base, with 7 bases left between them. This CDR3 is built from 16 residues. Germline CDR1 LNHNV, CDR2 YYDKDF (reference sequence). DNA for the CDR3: TGTGCCACCAGCAGAGAAAGACAATCTGGGGCCAACGTCCTGACTTTC. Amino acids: CATSRERQSGANVLTF.

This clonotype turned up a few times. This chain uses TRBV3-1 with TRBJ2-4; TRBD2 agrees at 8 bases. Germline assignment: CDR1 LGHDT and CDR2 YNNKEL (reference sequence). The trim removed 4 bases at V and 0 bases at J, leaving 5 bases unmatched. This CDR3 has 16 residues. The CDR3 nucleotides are TGTGCCAGCAGCCGGGGGACTAGTCTAGCCAAAAACATTCAGTACTTC. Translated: CASSRGTSLAKNIQYF.

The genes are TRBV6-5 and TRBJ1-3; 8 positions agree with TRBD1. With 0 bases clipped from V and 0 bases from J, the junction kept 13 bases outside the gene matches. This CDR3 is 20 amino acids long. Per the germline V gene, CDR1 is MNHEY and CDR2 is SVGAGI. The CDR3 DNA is TGTGCCAGCAGTTACTCTAGGGACAGGCTTCTTGGTGGCTCTGGAAACACCATATATTTT. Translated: CASSYSRDRLLGGSGNTIYF.